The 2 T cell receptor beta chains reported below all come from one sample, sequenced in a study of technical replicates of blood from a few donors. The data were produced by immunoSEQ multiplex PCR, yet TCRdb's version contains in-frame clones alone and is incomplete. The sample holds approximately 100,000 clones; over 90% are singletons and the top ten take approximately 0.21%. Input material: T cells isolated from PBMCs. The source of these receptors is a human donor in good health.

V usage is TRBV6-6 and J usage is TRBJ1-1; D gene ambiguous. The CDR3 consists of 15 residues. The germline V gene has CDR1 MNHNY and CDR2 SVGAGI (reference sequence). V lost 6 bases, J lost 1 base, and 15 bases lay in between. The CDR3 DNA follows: TGTGCCAGCAGGAGCCCCTACGGTAAGAACACTGAAGCTTTCTTT. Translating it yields CASRSPYGKNTEAFF.

CDR3 amino acids: CASTLSYGDTTNEKLFF. CDR3 nucleotide sequence: TGTGCCAGCACTTTGTCGTATGGCGACACAACTAATGAAAAACTGTTTTTT. The chain employs TRBV2 and TRBJ1-4; D is undetermined. The CDR3 runs to 17 residues. V gave up 7 bases and J gave up 0 bases, with 18 bases separating them. Germline CDR1 SNHLY, CDR2 FYNNEI.